This TCR beta chain was sequenced in a study of PD-L1 blockade in urothelial cancer. Noted time point: peripheral blood 6 weeks after treatment start. The CDR3 spans 19 residues. Unmatched junction bases numbered 10, after V lost 3 bases and J lost 0 bases. CDR1 is LNHDA and CDR2 is SQIVND in the germline V gene (reference sequence). The repertoire was sequenced with immunoSEQ multiplex PCR; TCRdb's copy has only in-frame clones and lacks some. The repertoire holds 90,000 to 130,000 clones, with under 95% as singletons. V is TRBV19 and J is TRBJ2-2; the match to TRBD1 covers 10 bases. The TCR comes from a man aged 55-75 years with urothelial cancer. The sample in question was PBMCs, obtained around atezolizumab (anti-PD-L1) treatment. CDR3 coding DNA: TGTGCCAGTAGTATCGATCGGGACAGGGGACGCCCGAACACCGGGGAGCTGTTTTTT. It yields the protein CASSIDRDRGRPNTGELFF.